Below, 28 T cell receptor beta chains from the same sample are listed, as sequenced in a study of T cell responses to AZD1222 COVID-19 vaccine. The protocol was immunoSEQ multiplex PCR, while the TCRdb copy is restricted to in-frame clones and leaves out a portion. The sample has approximately 150,000 clones; approximately 91% are singletons. The starting material was peripheral blood, obtained 28 days after the second AZD1222 dose. All receptors come from an adult who received the AZD1222 COVID-19 vaccine.

The chain employs TRBV7-9 and TRBJ1-1; D unclear. Trimming shortened V by 4 bases and J by 3 bases, and 15 bases separated the two germline ends. This CDR3 comprises 15 residues. The V gene's germline CDR1 is SEHNR and CDR2 FQNEAQ (reference sequence). The CDR3 nucleotides are TGTGCCAGCAGCTCCGGTCCCCCTGAGCACACTGAAGCTTTCTTT. This translates into CASSSGPPEHTEAFF.

This clone was seen once. V is TRBV7-2 and J is TRBJ1-4; no clear D. CDR3 length equals 16 residues. Germline-derived CDR1 and CDR2 are SGHTA and FQGNSA. V lost 2 bases and J 6 bases, leaving 16 bases between the germline ends. The CDR3 DNA is TGTGCCAGCAGCTTATATGAGGCTGGGGAAGATGAAAAACTGTTTTTT. This sequence encodes CASSLYEAGEDEKLFF.

The genes are TRBV7-9 and TRBJ2-7; D is uncertain. The CDR3 runs to 16 residues. Germline CDR1 SEHNR, CDR2 FQNEAQ (reference sequence). Between the trimmed V and J ends, which lost 5 bases and 1 base, there was a span of 18 bases. CDR3 sequence reads: CASSLLSPKVSYEQYF. The CDR3 bases are TGTGCCAGCAGCCTCCTTAGCCCGAAGGTGTCCTACGAGCAGTACTTC.

The genes are TRBV6-5 and TRBJ1-2; D is unresolved. Germline V gives CDR1 MNHEY, CDR2 SVGAGI. V lost 8 bases, J lost 5 bases, and 21 bases lay in between. The CDR3 contains 15 residues. The CDR3 is CASDPGRNRVYGYTF. CDR3 nucleotides: TGTGCCAGCGACCCCGGGAGAAACCGGGTATATGGCTACACCTTC.

This sequence joins TRBV7-2 and TRBJ1-6; 10 nucleotides line up with TRBD1. With V trimmed by 1 base and J by 0 bases, 6 bases remained unmatched. Germline V gene data show CDR1 as SGHTA and CDR2 as FQGNSA. The CDR3 has 19 residues. The CDR3 DNA reads TGTGCCAGCAGCTTAGGGACAGGGGGGAAGGGCTCCTATAATTCACCCCTCCACTTT. It yields the protein CASSLGTGGKGSYNSPLHF.

The chain employs TRBV19 and TRBJ1-2; 7 bases are shared with TRBD1. J gave up 3 bases and V 7 bases, and 8 bases lay outside the gene matches. The CDR3 loop spans 14 amino acids. Germline-derived CDR1 and CDR2 are LNHDA and SQIVND (reference sequence). CDR3 residues: CASTPRGQDYGYTF. DNA for the CDR3: TGTGCCAGTACCCCAAGAGGACAGGACTATGGCTACACCTTC.

V is TRBV3-1 (or the pseudogene TRBV3-2) and J is TRBJ1-2; weak D call: TRBD1 (5 bases). The CDR3 has 12 residues. V dropped 0 bases and J dropped 8 bases, with 7 bases sitting between them. Germline CDR1 is LGHDT and CDR2 is YNNKEL (reference sequence). CDR3 in amino acids: CASSQEGRGYTF. The CDR3 nucleotides are TGTGCCAGCAGCCAAGAGGGGCGCGGCTACACCTTC.

The V and J genes are TRBV9 and TRBJ2-3; 7 bases map to TRBD2. The V and J ends lost 2 bases and 1 base, in that order; junction bases with no gene match: 7. The CDR3 sequence is 16 residues long. Germline loops: CDR1 SGDLS, CDR2 YYNGEE. The CDR3 protein is CASSVSAGKGTDTQYF. CDR3 coding DNA: TGTGCCAGCAGCGTGTCAGCGGGAAAGGGCACAGATACGCAGTATTTT.

The gene calls are TRBV7-9 and TRBJ1-2, with D tentatively TRBD1 (5 bases). The V end was cut by 5 bases, the J end by 5 bases, with 9 bases between. The CDR3 contains 12 residues. CDR1 is SEHNR, CDR2 FQNEAQ, per germline (reference sequence). The CDR3 sequence: CASSPRTYGYTF. Written as DNA, the CDR3 is TGTGCCAGCAGCCCACGGACATATGGCTACACCTTC. Based on the CDR3 plus reference TRBV7-9 and TRBJ1-2, the full variable domain is DTGVSQNPRHKITKRGQNVTFRCDPISEHNRLYWYRQTLGQGPEFLTYFQNEAQLEKSRLLSDRFSAERPKGSFSTLEIQRTEQGDSAMYLCASSPRTYGYTFGSGTRLTVV.

V and J are TRBV24-1 and TRBJ1-1; D is unresolved. CDR1 KGHDR and CDR2 SFDVKD come from the germline V gene. The CDR3 totals 11 residues. Trimming shortened V by 4 bases and J by 7 bases, and 6 bases separated the two germline ends. The CDR3: CATSEPSEAFF. CDR3 nucleotide sequence: TGTGCCACCAGTGAACCGAGTGAAGCTTTCTTT.

This chain connects TRBV19 to TRBJ2-2; D assignment may be TRBD1 or TRBD2 (5 bases each). The germline V gene has CDR1 LNHDA and CDR2 SQIVND (reference sequence). This CDR3 contains 14 residues. Trimming cost V 5 bases and J 3 bases, with 10 bases left between them. CDR3: CASSVGPYTGELFF. Here the CDR3 DNA reads TGTGCCAGTAGTGTGGGACCGTACACCGGGGAGCTGTTTTTT.

V and J are TRBV7-9 and TRBJ2-7, with TRBD1 identical over 9 bases. Germline assignment: CDR1 SEHNR and CDR2 FQNEAQ (reference sequence). The junction had 10 bases not matched to a gene; V was cut back by 3 bases and J by 4 bases. The CDR3 is made up of 16 amino acids. DNA of the CDR3: TGTGCCAGCAGCTTTTCCCCGGGACAGGGCAATTACGAGCAGTACTTC. Its protein is CASSFSPGQGNYEQYF.

This clone was observed once. The rearrangement links TRBV5-1 to TRBJ1-1; D call uncertain. With 0 bases removed from V and 7 bases from J, the gap between germline ends came to 13 bases. Germline V gene lookup returns CDR1 SGHRS and CDR2 YFSETQ. CDR3 length equals 14 residues. Here the CDR3 reads CASSLGPGTGEAFF. The CDR3 nucleotides are TGCGCCAGCAGCTTGGGTCCCGGTACCGGTGAAGCTTTCTTT.

The V call is TRBV29-1, the J call TRBJ1-1; no clear D gene. The length of the CDR3 is 12 residues. Germline CDR1 is SQVTM and CDR2 is ANQGSEA. V dropped 1 base and J dropped 11 bases, with 14 bases sitting between them. The CDR3, as DNA: TGCAGCGTTGAAGGCCCCCGAGAGGAGGCTTTCTTT. It specifies CSVEGPREEAFF.

This clone was counted only a few times. This chain uses TRBV7-8 with TRBJ2-7; possible D gene TRBD1, 5 bases. V lost 0 bases, J lost 2 bases, and 8 bases lay in between. The V gene's germline CDR1 is SGHVS and CDR2 FQNEAQ. CDR3 size: 14 residues. CDR3 DNA sequence: TGTGCCAGCAGCTTAGCGCAGGGCCCCTACGAGCAGTACTTC. Its translation is CASSLAQGPYEQYF. Full variable domain (missing parts from reference TRBV7-8 and TRBJ2-7): GAGVSQSPRYKVAKRGQDVALRCDPISGHVSLFWYQQALGQGPEFLTYFQNEAQLDKSGLPSDRFFAERPEGSVSTLKIQRTQQEDSAVYLCASSLAQGPYEQYFGPGTRLTVT.

J is TRBJ2-2 and V is TRBV11-3; D remains ambiguous. Trimming removed 5 bases at V and 2 bases at J, with 15 bases between. Germline assignment: CDR1 SGHNT and CDR2 YENEEA. CDR3 length equals 16 residues. CDR3 loop: CASSPKSVTNTGELFF. In DNA form, the CDR3 reads TGTGCCAGCAGCCCTAAGTCAGTGACCAACACCGGGGAGCTGTTTTTT.

This chain connects TRBV7-2 to TRBJ2-1, with 8 nucleotides matching TRBD1. Per the germline V gene, CDR1 is SGHTA and CDR2 is FQGNSA. This CDR3 is 15 amino acids long. The J segment lost 4 bases and the V segment lost 5 bases, leaving 7 bases of the junction unmatched. The CDR3: CASSLQGAWYNEQFF. The CDR3 nucleotides are TGTGCCAGCAGCCTTCAGGGGGCCTGGTACAATGAGCAGTTCTTC. The full variable domain, with the rest looked up from reference TRBV7-2 and TRBJ2-1, is GAGVSQSPSNKVTEKGKDVELRCDPISGHTALYWYRQSLGQGLEFLIYFQGNSAPDKSGLPSDRFSAERTGGSVSTLTIQRTQQEDSAVYLCASSLQGAWYNEQFFGPGTRLTVL.

The chain carries TRBV12-3 or TRBV12-4 and TRBJ1-4; unclear D gene. Trimming shortened V by 7 bases and J by 4 bases, and 10 bases separated the two germline ends. This CDR3 is 13 amino acids long. The CDR3 coding sequence is TGTGCCAGCAAACTGCAGGTTAATGAAAAACTGTTTTTT. Translation gives CASKLQVNEKLFF.

V is TRBV28 and J is TRBJ1-4; D uncertain. CDR1 and CDR2 from the germline V gene are MDHEN and SYDVKM. The CDR3 runs 14 residues. The V and J ends lost 3 bases and 0 bases respectively, with 5 bases between them. In nucleotides, the CDR3 is TGTGCCAGCAGTTTTCGAGCAACTAATGAAAAACTGTTTTTT. Translation gives CASSFRATNEKLFF.

The chain combines TRBV4-2 with TRBJ2-1, with 12 positions matching TRBD2. CDR3 length: 18 residues. V gave up 0 bases and J gave up 8 bases; unmatched junction bases: 11. From germline, CDR1 is LGHNA and CDR2 YNFKEQ. CDR3 region: CASSQETSGTSGLYEQFF. In DNA, the CDR3 is TGTGCCAGCAGCCAAGAAACTTCCGGGACTAGCGGGCTCTATGAGCAGTTCTTC.

V and J are TRBV5-1 and TRBJ1-2; D call uncertain. The CDR3 sequence is 14 residues long. In germline, CDR1 is SGHRS, CDR2 YFSETQ. V gave up 0 bases and J gave up 3 bases, with 9 bases separating them. CDR3 region: CASSLGPDDYGYTF. As DNA, the CDR3 is TGCGCCAGCAGCTTGGGTCCAGACGACTATGGCTACACCTTC.

The rearrangement uses TRBV7-8 and TRBJ2-7, with 10 bases that match TRBD2. The germline V gene has CDR1 SGHVS and CDR2 FQNEAQ. CDR3 length: 16 residues. Unmatched junction bases numbered 10, after V lost 2 bases and J lost 6 bases. Here the CDR3 DNA reads TGTGCCAGCAGCTTACCCCCAACTAGCGGGAACTTCGAGCAGTACTTC. It translates to CASSLPPTSGNFEQYF. Filled out from reference TRBV7-8 and TRBJ2-7, the complete variable domain reads GAGVSQSPRYKVAKRGQDVALRCDPISGHVSLFWYQQALGQGPEFLTYFQNEAQLDKSGLPSDRFFAERPEGSVSTLKIQRTQQEDSAVYLCASSLPPTSGNFEQYFGPGTRLTVT.

The V gene is TRBV13, the J gene TRBJ2-5; D remains ambiguous. Germline V lookup: CDR1 PRHDT, CDR2 FYEKMQ (reference sequence). CDR3 length: 13 amino acids. Trimming left V 3 bases short and J 5 bases short, with 10 bases between. This chain's CDR3 is CASSFGSRETQYF. The DNA of the CDR3 is TGTGCCAGCAGCTTCGGTTCTCGGGAGACCCAGTACTTC.

This sequence joins TRBV18 and TRBJ2-7; D is undetermined. Trimming removed 5 bases at V and 4 bases at J, with 6 bases between. Germline CDR1 reads KGHSH; CDR2 reads LQKENI. The CDR3 contains 11 residues. The CDR3 sequence: CASSMDYEQYF. The CDR3 bases are TGTGCCAGCTCAATGGATTACGAGCAGTACTTC.

The chain recombines TRBV4-1 with TRBJ1-6; 9 bases fit TRBD1. V shed 3 bases and J 9 bases; nucleotides not matched to a gene: 6. Germline loops: CDR1 MGHRA, CDR2 YSYEKL. The CDR3 is 15 amino acids. The CDR3 DNA sequence: TGCGCCAGCAGCCAGATACAGGGGGCGCGTTCACCCCTCCACTTT. Protein: CASSQIQGARSPLHF.

A word on this clone: Other DNA sequences in the sample encode the same CDR3. The chain joins TRBV9 to TRBJ1-5; D not resolved. Looked up from germline, CDR1 is SGDLS and CDR2 is YYNGEE. The CDR3 has 13 residues. The V gene lost 0 bases and the J gene lost 3 bases, with 4 bases spanning the gap. The CDR3 region has the DNA TGTGCCAGCAGCGTAGCCGACAATCAGCCCCAGCATTTT. Translating gives CASSVADNQPQHF. The full variable domain, rest sourced from reference TRBV9 and TRBJ1-5, is DSGVTQTPKHLITATGQRVTLRCSPRSGDLSVYWYQQSLDQGLQFLIQYYNGEERAKGNILERFSAQQFPDLHSELNLSSLELGDSALYFCASSVADNQPQHFGDGTRLSIL.

J is TRBJ2-1 and V is TRBV27; 7 nucleotides line up with TRBD1. The germline V gene has CDR1 MNHEY and CDR2 SMNVEV (reference sequence). With 5 bases clipped from V and 0 bases from J, the junction kept 10 bases outside the gene matches. This CDR3 spans 17 amino acids. CDR3 sequence reads: CASSVGTVAPSYNEQFF. The CDR3 bases are TGTGCCAGCAGTGTTGGGACAGTAGCACCCTCCTACAATGAGCAGTTCTTC.

The V gene is TRBV5-1, the J gene TRBJ2-1; D is ambiguous. Trimming shortened V by 0 bases and J by 8 bases, and 9 bases separated the two germline ends. The CDR3 is 13 residues long. Germline CDR1 reads SGHRS; CDR2 reads YFSETQ. The CDR3, as DNA: TGCGCCAGCAGCTTGGAATACCGGGATGAGCAGTTCTTC. This gives the protein CASSLEYRDEQFF.